This note documents a single TCR beta chain sequence. The data originate from a study of T cells in Graves' hyperthyroidism and ophthalmopathy. Study-level background: The blood sample was taken at first diagnosis, before treatment began.

TCR beta CDR3 region amplification was performed from RNA transcripts. First-round RT-PCR with HTBI primers amplified the TCR CDR3 region. One entry per CDR3 protein results from TCRdb running MiXCR on the multiplex PCR reads. The table records hundreds of thousands of distinct CDR3 sequences, more than 15% of them present only once. Sequenced: blood. The TCR comes from a middle-aged woman with Graves' ophthalmopathy.

Written as DNA, the CDR3 is TGTGCCAGCAGCCCTCATGACAGGGGTGAAAAACTGTTTTTT. Translation gives CASSPHDRGEKLFF. The chain is built from TRBV27 and TRBJ1-4; 8 positions match TRBD1. Trimming removed 6 bases from V and 7 bases from J; junction bases left unmatched: 7. Germline V lookup: CDR1 MNHEY, CDR2 SMNVEV (reference sequence). The CDR3 length is 14 residues.